The subject of this entry is one TCR beta chain. These data are taken from a study of control samples from healthy donors and cancer patients. V trimming: 0 bases; J trimming: 0 bases; junction bases outside the gene matches: 3. Germline values: CDR1 SGDLS, CDR2 YYNGEE. The CDR3 runs to 17 residues. The data were produced by immunoSEQ multiplex PCR, yet TCRdb's version contains in-frame clones alone and is incomplete. This table has 24,000 or so clones, 75% to 90% appearing once. This chain connects TRBV9 to TRBJ2-1; TRBD2 matches 10 bases. Material for sequencing was PBMCs. The sequence derives from a man aged 60-69 years with head and neck cancer. CDR3 nucleotides: TGTGCCAGCAGCGTAGTTAGCGGGGGGAGCTCCTACAATGAGCAGTTCTTC. This encodes CASSVVSGGSSYNEQFF.